Listed below are T cell receptor beta chains from one sample, sequenced in a study of cytomegalovirus exposure and HLA in healthy donors. TCRdb's copy holds only in-frame clones and misses some; the assay was immunoSEQ multiplex PCR. The sample lists around 120,000 clones, over 85% occurring once. Specimen: PBMCs. All receptors come from a young woman in good health and CMV-seronegative. Both conserved end residues are part of each CDR3. A D gene is named only where the DNA matches it firmly.

v_call,j_call,d_call,cdr3_aa,cdr3_nt
TRBV2,TRBJ2-1,.,CASSASSPGNEQFF,TGTGCCAGCAGTGCCTCCTCCCCCGGCAATGAGCAGTTCTTC
TRBV18,TRBJ2-1,.,CASSPGTPNEQFF,TGTGCCAGCTCACCCGGGACTCCTAATGAGCAGTTCTTC
TRBV7-2,TRBJ2-7,.,CASSLVGGGAYEQYF,TGTGCCAGCAGCTTAGTGGGAGGGGGGGCTTACGAGCAGTACTTC
TRBV7-7,TRBJ2-1,TRBD2,CASSMGLAGTREQFF,TGTGCTAGCAGCATGGGACTAGCGGGTACACGTGAGCAGTTCTTC
TRBV30,TRBJ1-3,TRBD1,CAWSLRGQGAGNTIYF,TGTGCCTGGAGTCTTAGGGGACAGGGGGCTGGAAACACCATATATTTT
TRBV7-9,TRBJ1-1,.,CASSSGAMNTEAFF,TGTGCCAGCAGCTCCGGAGCGATGAACACTGAAGCTTTCTTT
TRBV6-1,TRBJ2-6,.,CASSGGGGANVLTF,TGTGCCAGCAGTGGGGGAGGTGGGGCCAACGTCCTGACTTTC
TRBV28,TRBJ1-4,.,CASSLTPLATNEKLFF,TGTGCCAGCAGCCTGACACCGCTTGCAACTAATGAAAAACTGTTTTTT
TRBV7-2,TRBJ2-1,TRBD2,CASSQGLAGVNEQFF,TGTGCCAGCAGCCAGGGACTAGCGGGAGTCAATGAGCAGTTCTTC
TRBV4-3,TRBJ2-5,TRBD1,CASSQVQGAGETQYF,TGCGCCAGCAGCCAAGTACAGGGGGCGGGAGAGACCCAGTACTTC
TRBV18,TRBJ2-3,TRBD1,CASSPPTGDPFTDTQYF,TGTGCCAGCTCACCACCGACAGGGGACCCTTTCACAGATACGCAGTATTTT